These T cell receptor beta chains were read from a single sample in a study of vaccination effects on CD4 cells after COVID-19. Their antigens remain unidentified. Clones were read by immunoSEQ multiplex PCR, and TCRdb kept only the in-frame ones, dropping some. This sample has about 55,000 clones; under 70% occur once, and the top ten carry around 19%. Sequenced material: CD4+ T cells from PBMCs cultured with SARS-CoV-2 spike peptides, taken before COVID-19 vaccination. The receptors were sampled from a human donor who received a COVID-19 vaccine. Each CDR3 is given with its conserved first and last residue. Fields, in order: J gene, V gene, clone size, D gene, CDR3 protein, CDR3 DNA. The D gene is left open where the match is weak. The size of a clone is reported for some rows only, either as once, few or many, or as a class for expanded clones.

TRBJ2-2 TRBV9 NA NA CASSVGPGNTGELFF TGTGCCAGCAGCGTAGGGCCAGGAAACACCGGGGAGCTGTTTTTT
TRBJ2-7 TRBV20-1 NA TRBD2 CSASSRAGWGGEQYF TGCAGTGCTAGTTCGAGGGCGGGATGGGGGGGCGAGCAGTACTTC
TRBJ2-2 TRBV7-2 NA NA CASSSPGRWNTGELFF TGTGCCAGCAGCTCTCCGGGACGGTGGAACACCGGGGAGCTGTTTTTT
TRBJ1-5 TRBV4-3 few NA CASSQDPGRDQPQHF TGCGCCAGCAGCCAAGATCCGGGAAGAGATCAGCCCCAGCATTTT
TRBJ2-2 TRBV10-3 few TRBD1 CAISAGQEGTGELFF TGTGCCATCAGCGCCGGACAGGAAGGCACCGGGGAGCTGTTTTTT
TRBJ1-4 TRBV7-9 NA NA CASSLDGSPFF TGTGCCAGCAGCCTAGATGGGAGTCCGTTTTTT
TRBJ2-1 TRBV21-1 NA NA CASSKVDRDNEQFF TGTGCCAGCAGCAAAGTCGACAGGGACAATGAGCAGTTCTTC
TRBJ1-3 TRBV6-5 NA NA CASSWTALDSGNTIYF TGTGCCAGCAGTTGGACGGCCTTGGATTCTGGAAACACCATATATTTT
TRBJ2-7 TRBV19 few TRBD1 CASSTLPGTDNYEQYF TGTGCCAGTAGTACCCTACCTGGGACAGATAACTACGAGCAGTACTTC
TRBJ2-1 TRBV19 once NA CASSGGMNRNGDEQFF TGTGCCAGTAGTGGGGGAATGAACAGGAACGGCGATGAGCAGTTCTTC
TRBJ1-3 TRBV30 few TRBD1 CAWTRDSSSGNTIYF TGTGCCTGGACCCGGGACAGTTCCTCTGGAAACACCATATATTTT
TRBJ2-2 TRBV3-1/TRBV3-2 NA NA CASSQVVAGELFF TGTGCCAGCAGCCAAGTCGTTGCCGGGGAGCTGTTTTTT
TRBJ1-2 TRBV9 NA TRBD1 CASSPGQAGPNGYTF TGTGCCAGCAGCCCCGGACAGGCAGGACCGAATGGCTACACCTTC
TRBJ2-2 TRBV28 NA NA CASRPGQNTGELFF TGTGCCAGCAGACCGGGACAGAACACCGGGGAGCTGTTTTTT
TRBJ1-6 TRBV28 NA NA CASSLFGESSPLHF TGTGCCAGCAGTTTATTTGGGGAAAGTTCACCCCTCCACTTT
TRBJ2-1 TRBV6-1 NA TRBD1 CASSERGTGANNEQFF TGTGCCAGCAGTGAACGGGGGACAGGGGCCAACAATGAGCAGTTCTTC
TRBJ1-2 TRBV6-1 NA TRBD1 CASSEHGRTGPLYGYTF TGTGCCAGCAGTGAACATGGTAGGACAGGGCCGCTCTATGGCTACACCTTC
TRBJ2-5 TRBV6-2/TRBV6-3 NA NA CASSYSFKGQETQYF TGTGCCAGCAGTTACTCGTTTAAGGGGCAAGAGACCCAGTACTTC
TRBJ2-1 TRBV30 NA TRBD2 CAWSVRLAGGDEQFF TGTGCCTGGAGTGTACGGCTAGCGGGGGGTGATGAGCAGTTCTTC
TRBJ1-1 TRBV5-4 NA NA CASSLGQGRTEAFF TGTGCCAGCAGCTTGGGGCAGGGGAGGACTGAAGCTTTCTTT
TRBJ1-2 TRBV5-1 NA NA CASSLGQSLEYGYTF TGCGCCAGCAGCTTGGGACAGTCCTTAGAATATGGCTACACCTTC
TRBJ2-7 TRBV3-1/TRBV3-2 few TRBD2 CASSQARLAGVFEQYF TGTGCCAGCAGCCAGGCGAGACTAGCGGGAGTCTTCGAGCAGTACTTC
TRBJ1-2 TRBV28 NA NA CASSRGSNYGYTF TGTGCCAGCAGTCGAGGGTCAAACTATGGCTACACCTTC
TRBJ1-1 TRBV19 NA TRBD1 CASSWDRPLAEAFF TGTGCCAGTAGTTGGGACAGACCCCTGGCAGAAGCTTTCTTT
TRBJ2-1 TRBV10-2 NA NA CASTDGVVNEQFF TGCGCCAGCACTGATGGGGTGGTAAATGAGCAGTTCTTC
TRBJ1-1 TRBV4-3 NA NA CASSQDSRNTEAFF TGCGCCAGCAGCCAAGACTCGCGGAACACTGAAGCTTTCTTT
TRBJ1-1 TRBV29-1 NA NA CSVVSGATTEAFF TGCAGCGTTGTCTCGGGGGCGACCACTGAAGCTTTCTTT
TRBJ1-6 TRBV6-2/TRBV6-3 NA TRBD1 CASSPDTGTGRSPLHF TGTGCCAGCAGTCCCGACACCGGGACAGGGCGTTCACCCCTCCACTTT
TRBJ1-2 TRBV19 NA TRBD1 CASSNHSYGQGHGYTF TGTGCCAGTAGCAATCACTCCTATGGACAGGGACATGGCTACACCTTC
TRBJ1-4 TRBV2 few NA CASRVDRPNEKLFF TGTGCCAGCAGGGTCGACAGGCCTAATGAAAAACTGTTTTTT
TRBJ2-1 TRBV7-7 NA NA CASSLAQGSEQFF TGTGCTAGCAGCTTAGCGCAGGGAAGTGAGCAGTTCTTC
TRBJ1-1 TRBV6-5 NA NA CASSSLRTVNTEAFF TGTGCCAGCAGTTCGCTTCGGACAGTGAACACTGAAGCTTTCTTT
TRBJ1-3 TRBV3-1/TRBV3-2 few NA CASSPGAGNTIYF TGTGCCAGCAGCCCCGGCGCTGGAAACACCATATATTTT
TRBJ2-1 TRBV6-2/TRBV6-3 NA TRBD2 CASSRSGGGEQFF TGTGCCAGCAGTAGAAGCGGGGGTGGTGAGCAGTTCTTC
TRBJ2-7 TRBV5-1 NA TRBD1 CASSLTTGGRDEQYF TGCGCCAGCAGCTTGACAACAGGGGGTCGCGACGAGCAGTACTTC
TRBJ1-2 TRBV18 NA TRBD1 CASSPIPGGSNYGYTF TGTGCCAGCTCACCTATCCCAGGGGGCTCTAACTATGGCTACACCTTC
TRBJ1-1 TRBV5-1 few NA CASSLAGTAGGAFF TGCGCCAGCAGCTTGGCCGGGACGGCAGGAGGAGCTTTCTTT